The TCR beta chain described here comes from a study of blood T cells in healthy people across ages. A second roughly 6 to 11 cycle PCR used barcoded and J-beta primers. MiXCR was run by TCRdb on the 5' RACE reads, yielding one entry per CDR3 protein. Of about 1 million distinct CDR3 sequences in the sample, under 55% were seen once. Trimming pared 3 bases from V and 8 bases from J, leaving 11 bases between. The CDR3 sequence is 14 residues long. Germline V gene lookup returns CDR1 MDHEN and CDR2 SYDVKM. Each sample yielded at least 5 micrograms of PBMC total RNA. The receptor was derived from a woman aged 55-75 years in good health. Sequenced sample: blood. This chain joins TRBV28 and TRBJ1-6; D might be TRBD1 (6 bases). The CDR3 spells CASSFEGGHSPLHF. CDR3 in DNA: TGTGCCAGCAGTTTTGAAGGGGGGCATTCACCCCTCCACTTT. Full variable domain (remainder filled in from reference TRBV28 and TRBJ1-6): DVKVTQSSRYLVKRTGEKVFLECVQDMDHENMFWYRQDPGLGLRLIYFSYDVKMKEKGDIPEGYSVSREKKERFSLILESASTNQTSMYLCASSFEGGHSPLHFGNGTRLTVT.